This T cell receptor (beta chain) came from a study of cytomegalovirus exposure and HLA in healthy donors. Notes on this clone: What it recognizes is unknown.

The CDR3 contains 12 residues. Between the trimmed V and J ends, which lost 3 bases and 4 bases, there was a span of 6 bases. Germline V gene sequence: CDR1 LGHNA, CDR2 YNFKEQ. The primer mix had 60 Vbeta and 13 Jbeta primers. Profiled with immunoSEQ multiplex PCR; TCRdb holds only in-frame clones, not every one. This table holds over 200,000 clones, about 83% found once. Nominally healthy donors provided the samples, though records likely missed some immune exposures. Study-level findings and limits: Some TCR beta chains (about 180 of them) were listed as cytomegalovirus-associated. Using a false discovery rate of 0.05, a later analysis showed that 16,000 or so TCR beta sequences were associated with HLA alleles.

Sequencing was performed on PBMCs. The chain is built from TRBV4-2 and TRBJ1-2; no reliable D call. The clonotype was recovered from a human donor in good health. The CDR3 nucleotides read TGTGCCAGCAGCCAGGAGGGCTATGGCTACACCTTC. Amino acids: CASSQEGYGYTF.